Listed below are T cell receptor beta chains from one sample, sequenced in a study of cytotoxic CD8 clonotypes in ibrutinib-treated CLL. Sequenced by immunoSEQ multiplex PCR; TCRdb stores in-frame clones only, minus some. Counted here are roughly 330,000 clones, around 66% occurring once; the ten biggest clones make up approximately 6%. The sequencing used PBMCs, collected after 36 months of ibrutinib treatment. Every receptor here comes from a human donor with chronic lymphocytic leukemia. Each CDR3 is given with its conserved first and last residue. The D gene is left open where the match is weak. Size is stated for part of the rows, as once, few or many counts, or as a class when the clone is expanded.

>TRBJ1-5|.|TRBV27|.
TGTGCCAGCAGTAAACAAGGGCCGGCGGGCAATCAGCCCCAGCATTTT
CASSKQGPAGNQPQHF
>TRBJ2-1|.|TRBV28|.
TGTGCCAGCAGTCTCCTCCTGGGAGAGCAGTTCTTC
CASSLLLGEQFF
>TRBJ1-2|few|TRBV9|.
TGTGCCAGCAGCGGCACCGGGAAGTCCGATGGCTACACCTTC
CASSGTGKSDGYTF
>TRBJ1-2|few|TRBV5-1|.
TGCGCCAGCAGCTGGGACCGAAGCCTCTATGGCTACACCTTC
CASSWDRSLYGYTF
>TRBJ2-7|.|TRBV29-1|TRBD1
TGCAGCGTTGGTGGGACAGGGGGAGGTATGCAGTACTTC
CSVGGTGGGMQYF
>TRBJ2-1|.|TRBV4-1|TRBD2
TGCGCCAGCAGCCAAGAAGGGCTAGCGGGTCCCTACAATGAGCAGTTCTTC
CASSQEGLAGPYNEQFF
>TRBJ1-2|.|TRBV29-1|TRBD1
TGCAGCGTTGATCACCCTGACAGGGTCGGCTACACCTTC
CSVDHPDRVGYTF
>TRBJ2-7|.|TRBV5-1|.
TGCGCCAGCAGCTTGCAGGGTGTCTACGAGCAGTACTTC
CASSLQGVYEQYF
>TRBJ2-2|.|TRBV19|.
TGTGCCAGTAGCCCATTTGTCACCGGGGAGCTGTTTTTT
CASSPFVTGELFF
>TRBJ2-5|.|TRBV6-5|.
TGTGCCAGCGGGGACGGTCCCCAGTACTTC
CASGDGPQYF
>TRBJ2-7|.|TRBV5-1|.
TGCGCCAGCAGGGATTCAGGGGCTCCGGAGCAGTACTTC
CASRDSGAPEQYF
>TRBJ1-4|.|TRBV21-1|.
TGTGCCAGCAGCAAAGACGGGGGCAGCGTTGAAAAACTGTTTTTT
CASSKDGGSVEKLFF
>TRBJ2-2|.|TRBV7-3|TRBD2
TGTGCCAGCAGCTTAAGCCCTGGACTAGCGGGAGGGAAGAACACCGGGGAGCTGTTTTTT
CASSLSPGLAGGKNTGELFF
>TRBJ2-7|.|TRBV5-6|TRBD1
TGTGCCAGCAGCCCCGACCACGGACAGGGGCGCAACGAGCAGTACTTC
CASSPDHGQGRNEQYF
>TRBJ1-2|.|TRBV5-1|.
TGCGCCAGCAGCTTGGGGACAGTGAAACTTTCTAACTATGGCTACACCTTC
CASSLGTVKLSNYGYTF
>TRBJ1-5|.|TRBV10-2|.
TGCGCCAGCAGTGAAGATGGTTGGGGCGAGCCCCAGCATTTT
CASSEDGWGEPQHF
>TRBJ1-6|.|TRBV7-3|.
TGTGCCAGCAGCTTACGTGGGGGTAGGGATTCACCCCTCCACTTT
CASSLRGGRDSPLHF
>TRBJ2-7|.|TRBV11-2|.
TGTGCCAGCAGCTTAAAATACAGAGTCTCCTACGAGCAGTACTTC
CASSLKYRVSYEQYF
>TRBJ2-5|.|TRBV28|TRBD1
TGTGCCAGCAGTACACACGGACAGGGCCTAAAAGAGACCCAGTACTTC
CASSTHGQGLKETQYF
>TRBJ2-7|once|TRBV9|TRBD1
TGTGCCAGCAGCGTAGGAGTGGGACAGGGTCTAAACGAGCAGTACTTC
CASSVGVGQGLNEQYF
>TRBJ1-2|few|TRBV4-1|.
TGCGCCAGCAGCTCAAGACCAGGGGACTATGGCTACACCTTC
CASSSRPGDYGYTF
>TRBJ2-7|once|TRBV5-1|.
TGCGCCAGCAGCCGGACCCAGGGGGGGATCTACGAGCAGTACTTC
CASSRTQGGIYEQYF
>TRBJ2-1|.|TRBV11-2|TRBD2
TGTGCCAGCAGCCATCCCACTAGCGGGAGGGCCGGTGAGCAGTTCTTC
CASSHPTSGRAGEQFF
>TRBJ1-1|.|TRBV7-9|.
TGTGCCAGCGGTATAATTACGAACACTGAAGCTTTCTTT
CASGIITNTEAFF
>TRBJ2-7|.|TRBV28|TRBD2
TGTGCCACCTGGGGAGGGCCGCTAACCTACGAGCAGTACTTC
CATWGGPLTYEQYF
>TRBJ2-1|once|TRBV5-1|TRBD1
TGCGCCAGCAGCCCTCACGGACAGGGAAGCAATGAGCAGTTCTTC
CASSPHGQGSNEQFF
>TRBJ2-5|.|TRBV19|.
TGTGCCAGTAGTTACAAAGGTGGACATAGGGAGACCCAGTACTTC
CASSYKGGHRETQYF
>TRBJ1-2|.|TRBV6-6|TRBD1
TGTGCCAGCAGCGAGGACAGGACATATGGCTACACCTTC
CASSEDRTYGYTF
>TRBJ1-6|.|TRBV6-5|TRBD1
TGTGCCAGCAGTTACCGAGGGGGCGGGTATAATTCACCCCTCCACTTT
CASSYRGGGYNSPLHF
>TRBJ2-1|.|TRBV4-3|.
TGCGCCAGCAGCCAAGAATGGGGGAGGCGCAATGAGCAGTTCTTC
CASSQEWGRRNEQFF
>TRBJ2-3|.|TRBV10-2|TRBD1
TGCGCCAGCAGCCTATGGACAGGGAGGGATACGCAGTATTTT
CASSLWTGRDTQYF
>TRBJ2-7|.|TRBV9|TRBD2
TGTGCCAGCAGCCCGTGGACTAGCGGCACCTACGAGCAGTACTTC
CASSPWTSGTYEQYF
>TRBJ2-2|.|TRBV13|.
TGTGCCAGCAGCCCTGGACGCGGCCCCGGGGAGCTGTTTTTT
CASSPGRGPGELFF
>TRBJ1-1|.|TRBV7-3|.
TGTGCCAGCAGCTTAAGGGGTGGCACTGAAGCTTTCTTT
CASSLRGGTEAFF
>TRBJ1-2|.|TRBV27|TRBD1
TGTGCCAGCAATTTGGGACAGCTAAACTATGGCTACACCTTC
CASNLGQLNYGYTF
>TRBJ2-7|.|TRBV1|.
TGCACCAGCAGCCCCCCCTTTTGGACTAGCGGGAGTACCGAGCAGTACTTC
CTSSPPFWTSGSTEQYF
>TRBJ2-2|.|TRBV14|.
TGTGCCAGCAGCCCAAGTTACGGAGCGGGCACCGGGGAGCTGTTTTTT
CASSPSYGAGTGELFF
>TRBJ2-7|.|TRBV10-2|.
TGCGCCAGCAGTTCAGGGCTAGCCTACGAGCAGTACTTC
CASSSGLAYEQYF
>TRBJ2-7|.|TRBV19|TRBD1
TGTGCCAGTGGACTAATCGGACAGGGGGGTGAAGAGCAGTACTTC
CASGLIGQGGEEQYF
>TRBJ1-1|.|TRBV19|.
TGTGCCAGTAGTACCCTGGGGACCGAAGCTTTCTTT
CASSTLGTEAFF
>TRBJ2-1|.|TRBV5-6|TRBD2
TGTGCCAGCAGCGACAGAGGCGGGGGGTACAATGAGCAGTTCTTC
CASSDRGGGYNEQFF
>TRBJ2-3|.|TRBV9|.
TGTGCCAGCAGCCATTATGGGACTAGCACAGATACGCAGTATTTT
CASSHYGTSTDTQYF
>TRBJ2-7|.|TRBV19|TRBD1
TGTGCCAGTAACTCTCCGACAGGGAGAGCCCACGAGCAGTACTTC
CASNSPTGRAHEQYF
>TRBJ1-4|.|TRBV30|.
TGTGCCTGGAGGGTCAGGGGACGGGAAAAACTGTTTTTT
CAWRVRGREKLFF
>TRBJ2-7|few|TRBV18|TRBD2
TGTGCCAGCTCACCGAACCTAGCGGGAGGGGACTACGAGCAGTACTTC
CASSPNLAGGDYEQYF
>TRBJ2-7|.|TRBV5-1|.
TGCGCCAGCAGCTTTTCCCCACTACAGGGTTTTTCCTACGAGCAGTACTTC
CASSFSPLQGFSYEQYF
>TRBJ1-6|.|TRBV4-2|TRBD1
TGTGCCAGCAGCCAAGAGGGGACAGCAAATTCACCCCTCCACTTT
CASSQEGTANSPLHF
>TRBJ2-2|.|TRBV5-1|.
TGCGCCAGCAGCTGGGGTTTCACCGGGGAGCTGTTTTTT
CASSWGFTGELFF
>TRBJ2-2|.|TRBV28|.
TGTGCCAGCAGTTTATACGGGAGATTGACCGGGGAGCTGTTTTTT
CASSLYGRLTGELFF
>TRBJ2-5|.|TRBV2|.
TGTGCCAGCATGCGGGCCACTACGCTAGAGACCCAGTACTTC
CASMRATTLETQYF
>TRBJ2-1|once|TRBV19|.
TGTGCCAGTAGTATCCGGCCCCCGGGGAATGAGCAGTTCTTC
CASSIRPPGNEQFF
>TRBJ2-7|.|TRBV28|.
TGTGCCAGCAGTTTAGGGCGGTTCGAGCAGTACTTC
CASSLGRFEQYF
>TRBJ1-2|.|TRBV19|TRBD1
TGTGCCAGTAGTATGACCGGGACAGGGATCAGTGGCTACACCTTC
CASSMTGTGISGYTF